This TCR beta chain was profiled in a study of blood T cells in healthy people across ages (dated by TCRdb to about 2015). In the study overall: In model experiments, template switching captured about one uniquely barcoded TCR beta cDNA molecule for every two T cells. Using deep sequencing normalized with unique cDNA molecular identifiers, the study measured how TCR beta repertoire diversity changes with age. The donors were divided into four age groups: young (average around 16 years), middle-aged (about 40), aged (around 59) and long-lived (about 80). To avoid experimental bias, donors of different ages were randomly spread across the sequencing lanes. For two donors (one aged 18 to 30 and one aged 80 or older), the study analyzed two additional independent replicas of 1 million unique cDNA reads from the same blood draw. The paper's findings and limits, for the study overall: As age increased, observed TCR beta diversity per million T cells dropped in a roughly linear way, and a significant reduction was already evident by age roughly 40. The CMV infection status of donors was not known, potentially confounding age-related changes in expanded clonotypes. Because profiling used bulk unsorted PBMCs, naive and antigen-experienced compartments could not be compared conclusively. Observed TCR beta diversity correlated strongly with the percentage of naive T cells measured by flow cytometry. Compared with the aged group, the long-lived group had more naive CD4+ T cells, fewer expanded clones and increased TCR diversity, suggesting age selection. Total diversity estimates from one million sequenced T cells were considered lower bounds and underestimates.

Taken from cysteine to phenylalanine, the CDR3 has 15 residues. Only the CDR3 portion is preserved as DNA: 45 bases, with reading frame beginning at the first base. Via the germline V gene (reference sequence), CDR1 is LNHNV and CDR2 YYDKDF. The V and J ends are trimmed by 0 bases and 0 bases, leaving 9 bases between them. The donors were roughly 40 Caucasian individuals from Russia, aged roughly 6 to 95 years, who were systemically healthy. Each donor gave around 9 milliliters of peripheral blood, collected into EDTA-treated Vacutainer tubes. Ficoll-Paque density-gradient centrifugation was used to isolate PBMCs, with at least 6.5 million per sample. Total RNA was extracted from PBMCs with Trizol reagent, with at least 6 micrograms obtained per sample. For every donor, flow cytometry on a PBMC aliquot measured the percentage of naive CD45RAhigh/CD27high T cells. Library prep was done by 5' RACE. Sequencing was performed on an Illumina HiSeq 2500. The second PCR ran for about 6 to 12 cycles and used a J-beta primer mix along with a sample-barcoded 5' primer. A unique molecular identifier was introduced onto each TCR beta cDNA molecule by a template-switch 5' adaptor carrying 12 random nucleotides. Each sample yielded at least 3 million CDR3-containing paired-end reads. First-strand cDNA synthesis was performed from all RNA using the Mint cDNA synthesis kit, with priming by a TRBC-specific oligonucleotide. Following uracil-DNA glycosylase treatment, a first 18-cycle PCR with universal primers M1SS and BC2_uni_R was performed on all cDNA. Concerning the study's data processing: For normalization, 1 million high-quality reads, each with a distinct molecular identifier, were randomly selected from each sample. Instead of being binned into consensus sequences, reads with shared molecular identifiers were discarded. CDR3 identification, clonotype clustering and error correction used MiTCR with a Q25 quality threshold and the strictest error-elimination algorithm. A nonparametric unseen species model using Euler transformation provided a lower-bound estimate of total TCR beta diversity. TCRdb itself trimmed the public reads at Q25 with fastp, ran MiXCR and retained productive beta chains. Every entry covers one CDR3 protein and lists the most common genes and DNA from its rows. The V and J calls, along with clone size, are taken from TCRdb and not from the paper's own processing. The sample table records roughly 1,800,000 distinct CDR3 sequences; roughly 52% of these occur just once. Clones ranked in the top ten supply 2.1% of the sample.

A few counts support this clonotype. What this receptor recognizes is not known. No base qualities exist here, and no much larger clone lies one base off it. This sequence was found in a woman aged 40 to 50 in good health. This sequence uses TRBV15 and TRBJ2-7; a tentative D call is TRBD2 (5 bases match). Input material: blood. The DNA is TGTGCCACCAGCAGAGAGGAGACTACCTCCTACGAGCAGTACTTC. Translated, it gives CATSREETTSYEQYF.